This T cell receptor (beta chain) is drawn from a study of beta chain features in type 1 diabetes (dated by TCRdb to between 2018 and 2020). Study-wide context: Mean age, gender distribution, total cell number and subset yield were not different between patients and healthy donors. Whereas all 30 or so donors provided naive and central memory subsets, regulatory and stem cell-like memory subsets were isolated from just 8 patients and roughly 8 healthy donors. A total of under 140,000,000 sorted cells were examined across all samples, and the number of cells per subset was strongly correlated with RNA yield. The study compared TCRB repertoires of sorted circulating CD4+ T cell subsets between recently diagnosed type 1 diabetes patients and matched healthy donors.

Each donor gave one peripheral blood draw, averaging around 120 mL, which was collected into heparinised tubes. A BD FACSAria II and a panel including CD45RO, CCR7, CD25, CD127, CD95 and CD27 were used to sort naive, central memory, regulatory and stem cell-like memory CD4+ T cells. Purity was above 98% for every sorted population. PBMCs were isolated immediately by Lymphoprep density gradient centrifugation and stained directly without culture. So that batch effects would be minimized, each experiment stained and sorted samples in pairs, pairing one healthy donor with one patient. The High Capacity cDNA Reverse Transcription Kit was used to reverse transcribe all of the isolated RNA, meaning that expressed TCRB transcripts were what got sequenced. Naive, central memory and regulatory T cell samples underwent deep immunoSEQ sequencing, averaging approximately 3.5 million total reads per sample. Sorted cells were lysed in RLT buffer and RNA was extracted with DNase-treated RNeasy Micro or Mini kits, depending on cell number. Each cell subset was processed on its own to prevent cross-contamination, while patient and healthy donor samples were processed together. The immunoSEQ multiplex PCR was used to amplify TCRB sequences from cDNA, generating 87-bp fragments that spanned the CDR3 region. Sequencing of the amplicons was done on the Illumina HiSeq platform. The paper's data handling went like this. PCR bias was corrected computationally using synthetic template baselines, and reads within Hamming distance 2 were collapsed, with unmergeable singletons discarded. Reads were aligned against IMGT so that V, D and J genes, CDR3 length and insertions or deletions at six rearrangement sites could be assigned. Within each subset, clonotype counts were normalized to sorted cell number, and only after that were true diversity and Gini coefficients computed with the tcR R package. The overlap coefficient, calculated on TCRB nucleotide sequences, was used to quantify repertoire sharing. What TCRdb holds here is the immuneACCESS table cut down to in-frame rearrangements. Part of the clones is not present; checked against another copy, under half of the missing clones reflect an unresolved V gene, and the others are unexplained. Clone size and V and J calls were adopted from that table, with D and trimming inferred from the DNA. This sample is represented by around 160,000 clones; 9% to 10% of them were singletons. The ten biggest clones cover under 0.75% of the sample.

What the authors observed across the whole study: PCR might favor shorter templates, but patient and control samples were amplified and corrected together, so any skew would affect both groups equally. Naive, central memory and regulatory TCRB repertoires appeared more similar among patients than among healthy donors. Because cDNA rather than genomic DNA was sequenced, highly expressing activated cells could have been over-represented, although no difference in activation and CD3 levels was found between groups. HLA sub-analyses involved small numbers of individuals, so any influence of HLA type on TCRB rearrangement remained unresolved. A moderate but significant shortening of TCRB CDR3 length was observed in type 1 diabetes patients in all four CD4+ subsets. Fewer insertions and more nucleotide deletions at VDJ recombination sites were observed in patients with type 1 diabetes, implying thymic rearrangement abnormalities.

The sample holds a few counts of this clone. Which antigen it targets is not known. No much larger clone exists at a distance of one base, and base qualities are not known. From a lookup of the germline V gene, CDR1 and CDR2 are SNHLY and FYNNEI. V is pared back by 8 bases and J by 6 bases, with 16 bases lying between the germline termini. There are 14 amino acids in the CDR3, from cysteine to phenylalanine inclusive. This entry keeps only the CDR3 DNA: 42 bases, framed from base 1. Sequenced material: central memory CD4+ T cells from blood. The TCR was taken from a woman in her 30s with type 1 diabetes. The chain is encoded by TRBV2 joined to TRBJ2-2; the D gene is possibly TRBD1 or TRBD2, each agreeing over 5 bases. The bases read TGTGCCAGCGGTGGGGCCGGGGTGGCCGGGGAGCTGTTTTTT. Translation gives CASGGAGVAGELFF.